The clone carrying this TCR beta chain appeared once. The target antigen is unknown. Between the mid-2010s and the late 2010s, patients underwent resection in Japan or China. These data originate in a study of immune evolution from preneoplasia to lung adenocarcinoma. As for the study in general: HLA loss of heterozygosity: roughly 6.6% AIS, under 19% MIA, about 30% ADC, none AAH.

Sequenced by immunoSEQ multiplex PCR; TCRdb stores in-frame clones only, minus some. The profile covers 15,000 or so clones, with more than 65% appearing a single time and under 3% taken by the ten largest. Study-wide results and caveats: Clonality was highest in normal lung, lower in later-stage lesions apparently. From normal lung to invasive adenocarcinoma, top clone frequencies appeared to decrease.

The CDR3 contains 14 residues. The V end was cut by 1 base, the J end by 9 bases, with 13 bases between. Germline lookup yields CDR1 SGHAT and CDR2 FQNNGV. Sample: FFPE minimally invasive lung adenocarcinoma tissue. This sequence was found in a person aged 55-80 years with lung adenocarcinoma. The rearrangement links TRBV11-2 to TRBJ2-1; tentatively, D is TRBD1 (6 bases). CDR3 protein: CASSLVLGAGEQFF. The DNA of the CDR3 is TGTGCCAGCAGCTTAGTTCTGGGGGCGGGTGAGCAGTTCTTC.